The 22 T cell receptor beta chains listed next were all sequenced from one sample in a study of control samples from healthy donors and cancer patients. The repertoire was sequenced with immunoSEQ multiplex PCR; TCRdb's copy has only in-frame clones and lacks some. This repertoire shows approximately 90,000 clones, approximately 90% found once; its top ten account for 13% to 15%. Sequencing used blood. All receptors derive from a woman aged 65 to 85 in good health.

The V gene is TRBV5-1, the J gene TRBJ2-5, with D perhaps matching TRBD1 (5 bases). The CDR3 is 15 amino acids. Deletions cut 3 bases from V and 1 base from J, with 13 bases between. Per germline, CDR1 SGHRS and CDR2 YFSETQ. CDR3 sequence: CASSSSLGAQETQYF. CDR3 DNA: TGCGCCAGCAGCTCCTCCCTAGGGGCCCAAGAGACCCAGTACTTC. Complete variable domain (other parts from reference TRBV5-1 and TRBJ2-5): KAGVTQTPRYLIKTRGQQVTLSCSPISGHRSVSWYQQTPGQGLQFLFEYFSETQRNKGNFPGRFSGRQFSNSRSEMNVSTLELGDSALYLCASSSSLGAQETQYFGPGTRLLVL.

The chain employs TRBV12-3 or TRBV12-4 and TRBJ2-1, with TRBD2 identical over 8 bases. CDR3 length: 13 residues. V dropped 6 bases and J dropped 9; count of bases not matched to a gene: 7. The CDR3 region is CASSRRGGGEQFF. In DNA, the CDR3 is TGTGCCAGCAGCCGACGGGGGGGCGGTGAGCAGTTCTTC.

This clone was detected once. V is TRBV6-5 and J is TRBJ1-2; weak D call: TRBD1 (5 bases). CDR1 is MNHEY and CDR2 is SVGAGI in the germline V gene. V lost 6 bases to trimming and J lost 0 bases, with 14 bases between them. This CDR3 is built from 15 residues. CDR3: CASSSPWGTNYGYTF. The CDR3 DNA follows: TGTGCCAGCAGCTCTCCGTGGGGGACTAACTATGGCTACACCTTC.

This clone was picked up a small number of times. J is TRBJ1-1 and V is TRBV2; no clear D gene. The CDR3 sequence is 13 residues long. V was cut by 4 bases and J by 0 bases, with 6 bases left in between. Germline V gives CDR1 SNHLY, CDR2 FYNNEI. The CDR3 DNA is TGTGCCAGCAGTGCGACACTGAACACTGAAGCTTTCTTT. Protein: CASSATLNTEAFF.

This chain joins TRBV6-5 and TRBJ2-7; D ambiguous. The V end was cut by 0 bases, the J end by 2 bases, with 8 bases between. The CDR3 length is 14 residues. Germline-derived CDR1 and CDR2 are MNHEY and SVGAGI. The CDR3 is CASSYSAGTYEQYF. The CDR3 DNA reads as TGTGCCAGCAGTTACTCAGCTGGAACCTACGAGCAGTACTTC.

This rearrangement joins TRBV5-1 to TRBJ2-3; TRBD1 agrees at 8 bases. The V and J ends lost 4 bases and 5 bases, in that order; junction bases with no gene match: 6. CDR1 is SGHRS, CDR2 YFSETQ, per germline. The CDR3 spans 14 residues. In DNA form, the CDR3 reads TGCGCCAGCAGCGTGACAGGGGTTGGAGATACGCAGTATTTT. This gives the protein CASSVTGVGDTQYF.

The rearrangement uses TRBV2 and TRBJ1-1; TRBD1 agrees at 9 bases. The CDR3 loop spans 16 amino acids. Germline V lookup: CDR1 SNHLY, CDR2 FYNNEI. J was trimmed by 0 bases and V by 7 bases; bases with no gene match: 9. The CDR3 region has the DNA TGTGCCAGCATCCGGGACAGGGCTCTTGTGAACACTGAAGCTTTCTTT. Residues: CASIRDRALVNTEAFF.

V usage is TRBV9 and J usage is TRBJ2-5; D not resolved. V lost 0 bases and J lost 5, with 14 bases in between. The CDR3 sequence is 15 residues long. Germline-derived CDR1 and CDR2 are SGDLS and YYNGEE. CDR3 bases: TGTGCCAGCAGCGTAGGGGGTGCGGCCGGGGAGACCCAGTACTTC. Translated: CASSVGGAAGETQYF.

The chain has TRBV10-3 and TRBJ2-7, with 8 bases fitting TRBD2. In germline, CDR1 is ENHRY, CDR2 SYGVKD. The junction had 10 bases not matched to a gene; V was cut back by 6 bases and J by 0 bases. This CDR3 has 16 amino acids. CDR3 DNA: TGTGCCATCAGAGGGCTAGCGGGTGAAACCTCCTACGAGCAGTACTTC. Its translation is CAIRGLAGETSYEQYF.

This clone was detected a few times. The V gene is TRBV20-1, the J gene TRBJ1-5; D is unresolved. Trimming took off 3 bases at V and 5 bases at J, with 5 bases between the two ends. This CDR3 spans 11 amino acids. CDR1 DFQATT and CDR2 SNEGSKA come from the germline V gene (reference sequence). CDR3 sequence: CSASGDQPQHF. The CDR3 bases are TGCAGTGCTAGTGGGGATCAGCCCCAGCATTTT.

The J gene is TRBJ2-3, the V gene TRBV10-1; D might be TRBD1 (6 bases). The ends were cut back, 0 bases at V and 5 bases at J, with 12 bases in the middle. CDR3 length equals 15 residues. Germline V gene sequence: CDR1 WNHNN, CDR2 SYGVQD (reference sequence). The CDR3 loop reads CASSESLGAGDTQYF. CDR3 bases: TGCGCCAGCAGTGAGTCTTTGGGGGCGGGAGATACGCAGTATTTT.

The chain has TRBV6-6 and TRBJ1-1; D is perhaps TRBD1 (5 bases). Looked up from germline, CDR1 is MNHNY and CDR2 is SVGAGI (reference sequence). CDR3 size: 17 residues. Trimming removed 6 bases at V and 6 bases at J, with 26 bases between. In nucleotides, the CDR3 is TGTGCCAGCAGCCGAAGGGGAAGGTGGGGAATGGGGGCTGAAGCTTTCTTT. Its protein product is CASSRRGRWGMGAEAFF.

CDR3 residues: CASSQDRNYGYTF. In DNA, the CDR3 is TGTGCCAGCAGCCAGGACAGGAACTATGGCTACACCTTC. V usage is TRBV7-9 and J usage is TRBJ1-2, with 7 bases lining up with TRBD1. Germline V gene data show CDR1 as SEHNR and CDR2 as FQNEAQ (reference sequence). The CDR3 loop spans 13 amino acids. The V gene end was trimmed by 5 bases and the J gene end by 2 bases; junction bases not matched to a gene: 2.

The CDR3, as DNA: TGTGCCAGCAGTGCTCTGACCGGGACAGGGAACACCGGGGAGCTGTTTTTT. Residues: CASSALTGTGNTGELFF. V is TRBV6-1 and J is TRBJ2-2; 8 bases fit TRBD1. This CDR3 has 17 amino acids. Looked up from germline, CDR1 is MNHNS and CDR2 is SASEGT. Trimming removed 4 bases from V and 1 base from J; junction bases left unmatched: 8.

This sequence joins TRBV5-4 and TRBJ1-6; 7 bases match TRBD1. With 4 bases clipped from V and 4 bases from J, the junction kept 5 bases outside the gene matches. Germline CDR1 is SGHNT and CDR2 is YYREEE (reference sequence). This CDR3 has 15 amino acids. This chain's CDR3 is CASSATGLYNSPLHF. As DNA, the CDR3 is TGTGCCAGCAGCGCGACAGGGCTTTATAATTCACCCCTCCACTTT.

This clone was seen only once. V usage is TRBV19 and J usage is TRBJ2-3, with a possible D match to TRBD2 (6 bases). Deletions cut 11 bases from V and 0 bases from J, with 12 bases between. The CDR3 contains 13 residues. Germline assignment: CDR1 LNHDA and CDR2 SQIVND (reference sequence). The CDR3 protein is CAASSGSTDTQYF. CDR3 nucleotide sequence: TGTGCCGCCTCCAGCGGGAGCACAGATACGCAGTATTTT.

The chain carries TRBV12-3 or TRBV12-4 and TRBJ1-1; D remains unclear. This CDR3 is built from 11 residues. V lost 6 bases to trimming and J lost 12 bases, with 14 bases between them. The CDR3 DNA reads TGTGCCAGCAGATCACTTCGGGCGACTTTCTTT. Its translation is CASRSLRATFF.

This sequence joins TRBV3-1 (or the pseudogene TRBV3-2) and TRBJ1-1; unclear D gene. The V gene lost 6 bases and the J gene lost 2 bases, with 7 bases spanning the gap. Germline V gene lookup returns CDR1 LGHDT and CDR2 YNNKEL (reference sequence). The CDR3 runs 12 residues. CDR3 coding DNA: TGTGCCAGCAGTAATGCCAACACTGAAGCTTTCTTT. This encodes CASSNANTEAFF.

J is TRBJ1-2 and V is TRBV5-1; 8 bases line up with TRBD1. Trimming at V came to 1 base and at J to 7 bases, leaving 3 bases not matched to a gene. This CDR3 region has 13 residues. Germline CDR1 SGHRS, CDR2 YFSETQ. For the CDR3, the DNA is TGCGCCAGCAGCTTGAGGGACAGGAGTGGCTACACCTTC. Its protein is CASSLRDRSGYTF. The whole variable domain, remainder taken from reference TRBV5-1 and TRBJ1-2, is KAGVTQTPRYLIKTRGQQVTLSCSPISGHRSVSWYQQTPGQGLQFLFEYFSETQRNKGNFPGRFSGRQFSNSRSEMNVSTLELGDSALYLCASSLRDRSGYTFGSGTRLTVV.

The chain couples TRBV5-5 to TRBJ2-7; D is tentatively TRBD1 or TRBD2 (5 bases each). In germline, CDR1 is SGHKS, CDR2 YYEKEE (reference sequence). V lost 0 bases and J 6 bases, leaving 13 bases between the germline ends. This CDR3 region has 14 residues. The chain's CDR3 is CASSLGFGTGEQYF. CDR3 nucleotide sequence: TGTGCCAGCAGCTTGGGTTTCGGGACCGGCGAGCAGTACTTC. The variable domain in full, with the rest retrieved from reference TRBV5-5 and TRBJ2-7, is DAGVTQSPTHLIKTRGQQVTLRCSPISGHKSVSWYQQVLGQGPQFIFQYYEKEERGRGNFPDRFSARQFPNYSSELNVNALLLGDSALYLCASSLGFGTGEQYFGPGTRLTVT.

The chain couples TRBV7-6 to TRBJ1-1; 9 nucleotides agree with TRBD1. Germline CDR1 SGHVS, CDR2 FNYEAQ. V lost 6 bases to trimming and J lost 5 bases; unmatched junction nucleotides: 13. CDR3 size: 16 residues. The CDR3 is CASSPGTGQSSTEAFF. The CDR3 nucleotides read TGTGCCAGCAGTCCCGGGACAGGGCAGAGTTCGACTGAAGCTTTCTTT.

The rearrangement uses TRBV18 and TRBJ1-5; D is uncertain. The CDR3 has 14 residues. Trimming pared 3 bases from V and 5 bases from J, leaving 11 bases between. CDR1 and CDR2 from the germline V gene are KGHSH and LQKENI. CDR3 region: CASSPRREDQPQHF. For the CDR3, the DNA is TGTGCCAGCTCACCTCGACGGGAGGATCAGCCCCAGCATTTT. The full variable domain, with the rest looked up from reference TRBV18 and TRBJ1-5, is NAGVMQNPRHLVRRRGQEARLRCSPMKGHSHVYWYRQLPEEGLKFMVYLQKENIIDESGMPKERFSAEFPKEGPSILRIQQVVRGDSAAYFCASSPRREDQPQHFGDGTRLSIL.